Listed here are 17 T cell receptor beta chains from one sample, sequenced in a study of cytomegalovirus exposure and HLA in healthy donors. Primers: 60 Vbeta forward and 13 Jbeta reverse. Libraries were prepared by immunoSEQ multiplex PCR; TCRdb keeps only in-frame clonotypes and omits some of them. Here the sample table reports roughly 70,000 clones. The sample was PBMCs. The source of these receptors is a female donor in good health and CMV-seropositive.

V is TRBV15 and J is TRBJ1-6; 8 positions match TRBD1. Per germline, CDR1 LNHNV and CDR2 YYDKDF (reference sequence). Trimming cost V 4 bases and J 7 bases; bases outside gene matches: 6. The length of the CDR3 is 15 residues. CDR3 DNA: TGTGCCACCAGCACCCCAGGGGGCTCGAATTCACCCCTCCACTTT. Its translation: CATSTPGGSNSPLHF.

V is TRBV10-1 and J is TRBJ2-5; the match to TRBD2 covers 11 bases. CDR3 size: 14 residues. V was pared by 10 bases and J by 0 bases, with 4 bases of the junction left unmatched. Germline values: CDR1 WNHNN, CDR2 SYGVQD (reference sequence). CDR3 coding DNA: TGCGCCATCGGGGGACTAGCGGACCAAGAGACCCAGTACTTC. It yields the protein CAIGGLADQETQYF.

This chain connects TRBV4-3 to TRBJ2-3; possibly TRBD2 for D (6 bases). V lost 0 bases and J 2 bases, leaving 12 bases between the germline ends. This CDR3 spans 16 amino acids. CDR1 LGHNA and CDR2 YSLEER come from the germline V gene. CDR3 in DNA: TGCGCCAGCAGCCAAGAATTGCCGGGGGACACAGATACGCAGTATTTT. Translating it yields CASSQELPGDTDTQYF.

The V gene is TRBV7-2, the J gene TRBJ1-5, with D perhaps matching TRBD1 (5 bases). V was pared by 5 bases and J by 7 bases, with 18 bases between. From germline, CDR1 is SGHTA and CDR2 FQGNSA. The CDR3 is 15 residues long. The CDR3 region has the DNA TGTGCCAGCAGCCCGCCGGGGGGGTCAGGGCAGCCCCAGCATTTT. Protein sequence: CASSPPGGSGQPQHF.

V is TRBV5-1 and J is TRBJ2-3; 8 nucleotides align to TRBD1. J lost 4 bases, V lost 4 bases, and 8 bases had no gene match. Germline CDR1 reads SGHRS; CDR2 reads YFSETQ. This CDR3 is 15 amino acids long. The CDR3 nucleotides read TGCGCCAGCAGCCTACGAAGGGACAGGCCAGATACGCAGTATTTT. It encodes CASSLRRDRPDTQYF.

The chain carries TRBV7-9 and TRBJ2-3; perhaps TRBD2 as D (7 bases). Between the trimmed V and J ends, which lost 5 bases and 0 bases, there was a span of 12 bases. The CDR3 extends over 15 amino acids. Germline CDR1 reads SEHNR; CDR2 reads FQNEAQ (reference sequence). DNA of the CDR3: TGTGCCAGCAGCCGCGGGGGCTCTAGCACAGATACGCAGTATTTT. This sequence encodes CASSRGGSSTDTQYF.

The rearrangement joins TRBV18 to TRBJ2-5; 7 bases are a match to TRBD1. The germline gives CDR1 KGHSH, CDR2 LQKENI. The CDR3 is made up of 15 amino acids. Trimming removed 2 bases from V and 4 bases from J; junction bases left unmatched: 7. Here the CDR3 DNA reads TGTGCCAGCTCACCATTGGGGAACAGGGGAGAGACCCAGTACTTC. Protein: CASSPLGNRGETQYF.

Regarding this clone: A junction end diverges from the germline sequence, so it may reflect a read error. The chain joins TRBV30 to TRBJ1-1, with TRBD1 as a possible D gene (5 bases). This CDR3 has 14 residues. Germline V gene lookup returns CDR1 GTSNPN and CDR2 SVGIG (reference sequence). The CDR3 DNA sequence: TGTGCCTGGAGAACGGGGGGGGAGGGCACTGAAGATTTCTTT. Translated: CAWRTGGEGTEDFF.

The rearrangement links TRBV5-1 to TRBJ2-1, with D possibly matching TRBD2 (6 bases). Trimming pared 4 bases from V and 7 bases from J, leaving 21 bases between. The CDR3 has 16 amino acids. Germline values: CDR1 SGHRS, CDR2 YFSETQ. The CDR3 protein is CASSPSDSGMGNEQFF. CDR3 in DNA: TGCGCCAGCAGCCCCTCTGATAGCGGTATGGGGAATGAGCAGTTCTTC.

This chain connects TRBV29-1 to TRBJ2-5, with 8 bases fitting TRBD1. This CDR3 spans 12 amino acids. Unmatched junction bases numbered 7, after V lost 7 bases and J lost 6 bases. In germline, CDR1 is SQVTM, CDR2 ANQGSEA. DNA for the CDR3: TGCAGCGCTGAGACAGGGGTAAAGACCCAGTACTTC. This gives the protein CSAETGVKTQYF.

This chain links TRBV27 with TRBJ1-1; 7 positions agree with TRBD1. This CDR3 comprises 14 residues. The junction had 9 bases not matched to a gene; V was cut back by 6 bases and J by 5 bases. Germline loops: CDR1 MNHEY, CDR2 SMNVEV (reference sequence). CDR3 DNA: TGTGCCAGCAGGACGCGGGAGGGGGCGACTGAAGCTTTCTTT. It encodes CASRTREGATEAFF.

V gene TRBV5-4 combines with J gene TRBJ2-1, with 7 positions matching TRBD2. The CDR3 has 17 amino acids. The junction had 11 bases not matched to a gene; V was cut back by 0 bases and J by 5 bases. Looked up from germline, CDR1 is SGHNT and CDR2 is YYREEE (reference sequence). The CDR3 sequence is CASSLESRLAADNEQFF. The CDR3, as DNA: TGTGCCAGCAGCTTGGAAAGTCGGCTAGCGGCTGACAATGAGCAGTTCTTC.

This sequence joins TRBV30 and TRBJ1-1, with 10 bases that match TRBD1. Trimming took 4 bases from V and 7 from J; bases not matched to a gene: 18. CDR3 length: 17 amino acids. Germline V gene lookup returns CDR1 GTSNPN and CDR2 SVGIG (reference sequence). Written as DNA, the CDR3 is TGTGCCTGGATACTGAACAGACAGGGGGCAAAAAACGGTGAAGCTTTCTTT. It yields the protein CAWILNRQGAKNGEAFF.

The genes are TRBV10-2 and TRBJ2-3, with 12 nucleotides matching TRBD2. J lost 4 bases, V lost 10 bases, and 3 bases had no gene match. This CDR3 comprises 13 residues. Germline V gene sequence: CDR1 WSHSY, CDR2 SAAADI. Written as DNA, the CDR3 is TGCGCCACTAGGACTAGCGGGGCAGATACGCAGTATTTT. This gives the protein CATRTSGADTQYF.

This chain joins TRBV5-1 and TRBJ2-3; 11 bases match TRBD2. V gave up 0 bases and J gave up 1 base; unmatched junction bases: 7. This CDR3 is built from 18 residues. CDR1 and CDR2 from the germline V gene are SGHRS and YFSETQ. The CDR3 bases are TGCGCCAGCAGCTTGGGACTAGCGGGGTCTAGTCGCACAGATACGCAGTATTTT. Protein: CASSLGLAGSSRTDTQYF.

The V gene is TRBV11-3, the J gene TRBJ2-2; 8 positions match TRBD2. This CDR3 spans 16 amino acids. Germline V gene lookup returns CDR1 SGHNT and CDR2 YENEEA. V lost 7 bases to trimming and J lost 6 bases; unmatched junction nucleotides: 13. The DNA for the CDR3 is TGTGCCAGCATCCCCTCCGGACTAGCCTTCGCCGGGGAGCTGTTTTTT. This translates into CASIPSGLAFAGELFF.

V usage is TRBV19 and J usage is TRBJ1-5; D remains ambiguous. Germline-derived CDR1 and CDR2 are LNHDA and SQIVND (reference sequence). The CDR3 is 15 amino acids. V lost 3 bases and J 2 bases, leaving 11 bases between the germline ends. CDR3 sequence (DNA): TGTGCCAGTAGTATTGAGGGCCGGCGCAATCAGCCCCAGCATTTT. This codes for CASSIEGRRNQPQHF.